This is a list of T cell receptor beta chains from one sample in a study of blood T cell repertoires in COVID-19. Assay used: immunoSEQ multiplex PCR; TCRdb lists only in-frame clones, some missing. The sample records about 390,000 clones, about 83% being singletons. Sequencing was carried out using PBMCs or T cells enriched from blood (not recorded which). The origin of the receptors is a woman aged 50 to 65 who had recovered from COVID-19. CDR3s include the opening cysteine and the closing phenylalanine or tryptophan. Each record gives: CDR3 protein, CDR3 DNA, J gene, clone size, D gene, V gene. The D gene is left open where the match is weak. Only some rows state a clone size, as once, few, many or a class for expanded clones.

CASSLAMGATSGANVLTF	TGTGCCAGCAGCTTAGCCATGGGCGCAACCTCTGGGGCCAACGTCCTGACTTTC	TRBJ2-6	once	NA	TRBV11-2
CASTMTGSNQPQHF	TGTGCCAGTACCATGACAGGGAGCAATCAGCCCCAGCATTTT	TRBJ1-5	NA	TRBD1	TRBV19
CASSSGTGNTEAFF	TGTGCCAGCAGCTCCGGGACAGGGAATACTGAAGCTTTCTTT	TRBJ1-1	NA	TRBD1	TRBV5-6
CASSPDSRGEKLFF	TGTGCCAGCAGCCCCGACAGTAGAGGTGAAAAACTGTTTTTT	TRBJ1-4	NA	NA	TRBV7-2
CASSQDRGQGVPWEGTEAFF	TGTGCCAGCAGCCAAGATCGAGGACAGGGCGTCCCCTGGGAGGGCACTGAAGCTTTCTTT	TRBJ1-1	NA	TRBD1	TRBV3-1/TRBV3-2
CASSLTGAPVYGYTF	TGTGCCAGCAGCTTAACAGGGGCCCCCGTCTATGGCTACACCTTC	TRBJ1-2	NA	TRBD1	TRBV11-1
CASSPGTNFNYEQYF	TGTGCCAGCAGCCCCGGGACAAATTTCAACTACGAGCAGTACTTC	TRBJ2-7	once	NA	TRBV5-4
CASSLMGASNTEAFF	TGTGCCAGCAGCTTGATGGGCGCCTCGAACACTGAAGCTTTCTTT	TRBJ1-1	once	NA	TRBV5-8
CASSMAGLYYGYTF	TGTGCCAGTAGTATGGCAGGGTTGTACTATGGCTACACCTTC	TRBJ1-2	once	NA	TRBV19
CASCTTGNEAFF	TGTGCCAGCTGTACGACAGGGAATGAAGCTTTCTTT	TRBJ1-1	NA	TRBD1	TRBV7-9
CASSQDRGGGELFF	TGTGCCAGCAGCCAAGATCGGGGTGGCGGGGAGCTGTTTTTT	TRBJ2-2	few	NA	TRBV3-1/TRBV3-2
CASSFLDWGTSYGANVLTF	TGTGCCAGCAGCTTTCTTGACTGGGGGACTTCTTATGGGGCCAACGTCCTGACTTTC	TRBJ2-6	NA	NA	TRBV5-4
CASSSGINTEAFF	TGTGCCAGCAGCTCCGGGATAAACACTGAAGCTTTCTTT	TRBJ1-1	NA	NA	TRBV7-2
CASSQGQDNQPQHF	TGCGCCAGCAGCCAAGGACAGGACAATCAGCCCCAGCATTTT	TRBJ1-5	NA	NA	TRBV4-1
CASSRGVDNEQFF	TGTGCCAGCAGCCGGGGGGTAGACAATGAGCAGTTCTTC	TRBJ2-1	NA	TRBD2	TRBV7-3
CASSKVRGQDSNQPQHF	TGTGCCAGCAGCAAAGTTAGGGGCCAGGACAGCAATCAGCCCCAGCATTTT	TRBJ1-5	NA	NA	TRBV21-1
CASSPTGDQPQHF	TGTGCCAGCAGTCCCACAGGGGATCAGCCCCAGCATTTT	TRBJ1-5	NA	TRBD1	TRBV2
CAGASSGNTIYF	TGTGCCGGAGCGAGCTCTGGAAACACCATATATTTT	TRBJ1-3	NA	NA	TRBV6-5
CASSEEGGPTGELFF	TGTGCCAGCAGTGAAGAGGGGGGGCCCACCGGGGAGCTGTTTTTT	TRBJ2-2	NA	NA	TRBV2
CATSSRTGQGYTF	TGTGCCACCAGCAGTAGGACAGGGCAAGGCTACACCTTC	TRBJ1-2	few	TRBD1	TRBV15
CASSSDGLAGNEQFF	TGTGCCAGCAGCTCGGACGGGCTAGCGGGAAATGAGCAGTTCTTC	TRBJ2-1	NA	TRBD2	TRBV7-3
CASSFSDRENQPQHF	TGTGCCAGCAGTTTCTCGGACAGGGAAAATCAGCCCCAGCATTTT	TRBJ1-5	NA	TRBD1	TRBV28
CASSARGPGELFF	TGTGCCAGTAGTGCGCGGGGCCCCGGGGAGCTGTTTTTT	TRBJ2-2	NA	NA	TRBV19
CASSIAERPIGATQYF	TGTGCCAGTAGTATAGCTGAGCGACCTATTGGGGCGACCCAGTACTTC	TRBJ2-5	NA	NA	TRBV19
CASSLSSGSNQPQHF	TGTGCCAGCAGTTTATCATCGGGGAGCAATCAGCCCCAGCATTTT	TRBJ1-5	NA	NA	TRBV28
CASSSTRAAYEQYF	TGTGCCAGCAGTTCTACCAGGGCGGCCTACGAGCAGTACTTC	TRBJ2-7	NA	NA	TRBV27
CASSLEGGAGYTF	TGTGCCAGCAGCTTAGAAGGGGGTGCTGGCTACACCTTC	TRBJ1-2	NA	NA	TRBV7-9